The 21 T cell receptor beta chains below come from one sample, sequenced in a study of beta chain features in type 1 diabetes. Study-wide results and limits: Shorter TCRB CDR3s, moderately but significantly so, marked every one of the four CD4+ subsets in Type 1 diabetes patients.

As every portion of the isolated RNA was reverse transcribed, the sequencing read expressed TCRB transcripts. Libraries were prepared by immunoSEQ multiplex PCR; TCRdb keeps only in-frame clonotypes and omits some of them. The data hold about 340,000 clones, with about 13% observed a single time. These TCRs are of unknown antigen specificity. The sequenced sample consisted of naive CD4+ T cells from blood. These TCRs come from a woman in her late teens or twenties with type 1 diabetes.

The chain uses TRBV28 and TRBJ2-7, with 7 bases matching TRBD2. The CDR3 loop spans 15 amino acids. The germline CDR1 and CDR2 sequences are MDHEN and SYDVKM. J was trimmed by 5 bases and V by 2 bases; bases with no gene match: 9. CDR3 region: CASSLGGREADEQYF. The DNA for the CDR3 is TGTGCCAGCAGTTTAGGCGGGAGAGAGGCGGACGAGCAGTACTTC.

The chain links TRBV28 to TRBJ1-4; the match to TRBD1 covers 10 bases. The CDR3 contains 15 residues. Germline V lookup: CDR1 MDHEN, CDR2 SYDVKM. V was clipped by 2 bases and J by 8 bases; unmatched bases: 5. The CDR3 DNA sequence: TGTGCCAGCAGTTTACCTGAGGGACAGGGGGAAAAACTGTTTTTT. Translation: CASSLPEGQGEKLFF.

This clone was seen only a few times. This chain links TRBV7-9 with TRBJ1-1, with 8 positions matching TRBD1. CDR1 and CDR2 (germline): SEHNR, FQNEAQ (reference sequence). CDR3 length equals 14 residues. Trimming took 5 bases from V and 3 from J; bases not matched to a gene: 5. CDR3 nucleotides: TGTGCCAGCAGCCAGGGGACAGGTTACACTGAAGCTTTCTTT. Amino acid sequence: CASSQGTGYTEAFF.

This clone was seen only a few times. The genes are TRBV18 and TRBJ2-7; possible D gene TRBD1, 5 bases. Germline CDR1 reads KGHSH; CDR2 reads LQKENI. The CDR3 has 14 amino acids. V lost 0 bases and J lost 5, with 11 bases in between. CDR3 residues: CASSPPRGLHEQYV. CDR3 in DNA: TGTGCCAGCTCACCACCAAGGGGTCTGCACGAGCAGTACGTC.

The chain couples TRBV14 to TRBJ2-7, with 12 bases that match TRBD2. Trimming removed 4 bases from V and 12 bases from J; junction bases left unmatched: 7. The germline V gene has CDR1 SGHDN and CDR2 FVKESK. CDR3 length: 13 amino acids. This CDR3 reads CASSPRLAGVVYF. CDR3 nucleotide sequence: TGTGCCAGCAGCCCCCGACTAGCGGGAGTGGTGTACTTC.

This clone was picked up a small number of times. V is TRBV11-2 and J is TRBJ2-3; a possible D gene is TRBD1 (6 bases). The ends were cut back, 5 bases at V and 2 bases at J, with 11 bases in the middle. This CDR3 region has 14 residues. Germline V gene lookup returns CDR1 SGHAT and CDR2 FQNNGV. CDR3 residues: CASSPTGNTDTQYF. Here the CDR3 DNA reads TGTGCCAGCAGCCCCACAGGGAACACAGATACGCAGTATTTT.

The CDR3 nucleotides are TGTGCCAGCAGGGGACTAGCGGTGAAAGAGACCCAGTACTTC. Protein sequence: CASRGLAVKETQYF. This chain uses TRBV2 with TRBJ2-5, with 11 bases matching TRBD2. The CDR3 runs 14 residues. After removal of 6 bases from V and 3 bases from J, the junction contained 3 bases not matched to a gene. Germline V gene lookup returns CDR1 SNHLY and CDR2 FYNNEI.

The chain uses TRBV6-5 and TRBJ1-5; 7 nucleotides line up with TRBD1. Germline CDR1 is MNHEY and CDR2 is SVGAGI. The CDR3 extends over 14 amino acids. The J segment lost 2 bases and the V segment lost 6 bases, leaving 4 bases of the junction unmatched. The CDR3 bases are TGTGCCAGCAGAACAGGACAGGGCAATCAGCCCCAGCATTTT. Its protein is CASRTGQGNQPQHF.

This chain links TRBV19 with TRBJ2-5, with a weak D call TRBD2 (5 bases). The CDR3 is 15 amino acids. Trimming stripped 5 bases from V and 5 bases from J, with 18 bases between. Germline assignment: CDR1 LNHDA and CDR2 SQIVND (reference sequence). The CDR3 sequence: CASSPPGKPGETQYF. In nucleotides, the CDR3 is TGTGCCAGTAGTCCCCCGGGGAAGCCGGGGGAGACCCAGTACTTC.

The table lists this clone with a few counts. The CDR3 sequence: CSVPGRGNYGYTF. The CDR3 nucleotides read TGCAGCGTCCCAGGGCGCGGAAACTATGGCTACACCTTC. The chain has TRBV29-1 and TRBJ1-2, with D possibly being TRBD1 (5 bases). CDR3 size: 13 residues. V lost 6 bases and J lost 2, with 13 bases in between. Germline V gene data show CDR1 as SQVTM and CDR2 as ANQGSEA.

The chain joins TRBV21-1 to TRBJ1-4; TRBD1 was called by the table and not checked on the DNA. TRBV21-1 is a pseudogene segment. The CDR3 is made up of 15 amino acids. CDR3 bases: TGTGCCAGCAGCGTTCCCGGGACAGATTGTGAAAAACTGTTTTTT. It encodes CASSVPGTDCEKLFF.

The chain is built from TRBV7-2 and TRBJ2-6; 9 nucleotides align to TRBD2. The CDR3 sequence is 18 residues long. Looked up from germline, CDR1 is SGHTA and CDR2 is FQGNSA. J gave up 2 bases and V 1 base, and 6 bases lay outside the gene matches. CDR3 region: CASSLEGSGRTGANVLTF. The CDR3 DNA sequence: TGTGCCAGCAGCTTAGAAGGAAGCGGGAGGACTGGGGCCAACGTCCTGACTTTC.

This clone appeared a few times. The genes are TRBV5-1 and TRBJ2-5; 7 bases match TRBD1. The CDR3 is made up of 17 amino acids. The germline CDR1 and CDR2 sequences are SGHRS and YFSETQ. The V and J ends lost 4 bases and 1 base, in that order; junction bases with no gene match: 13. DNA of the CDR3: TGCGCCAGCAGCCAGACCTTCCGACAGGGTCCCCAAGAGACCCAGTACTTC. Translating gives CASSQTFRQGPQETQYF.

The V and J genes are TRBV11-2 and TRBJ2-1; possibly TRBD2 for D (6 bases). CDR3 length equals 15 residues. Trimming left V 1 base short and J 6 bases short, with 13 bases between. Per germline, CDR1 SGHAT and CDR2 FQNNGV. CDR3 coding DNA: TGTGCCAGCAGCTTAGGGCCCCTGGGGGGCAATGAGCAGTTCTTC. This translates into CASSLGPLGGNEQFF.

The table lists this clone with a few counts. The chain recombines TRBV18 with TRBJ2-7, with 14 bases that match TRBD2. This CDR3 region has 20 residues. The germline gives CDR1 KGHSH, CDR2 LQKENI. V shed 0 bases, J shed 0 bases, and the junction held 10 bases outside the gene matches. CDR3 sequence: CASSPPMGLAGDLSSYEQYF. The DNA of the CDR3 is TGTGCCAGCTCACCACCGATGGGACTAGCGGGAGACCTTAGCTCCTACGAGCAGTACTTC.

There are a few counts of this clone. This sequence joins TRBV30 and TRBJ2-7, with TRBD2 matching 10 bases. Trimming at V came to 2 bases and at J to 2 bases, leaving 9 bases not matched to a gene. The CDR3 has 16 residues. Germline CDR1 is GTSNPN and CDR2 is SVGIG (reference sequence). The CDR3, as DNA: TGTGCCTGGAGTACCCCGGGACTAGCGATCACCTACGAGCAGTACTTC. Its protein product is CAWSTPGLAITYEQYF.

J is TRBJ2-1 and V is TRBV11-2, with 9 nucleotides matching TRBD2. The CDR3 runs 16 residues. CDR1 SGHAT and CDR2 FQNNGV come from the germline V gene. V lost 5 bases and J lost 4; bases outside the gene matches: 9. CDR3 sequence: CASSPISGRDYNEQFF. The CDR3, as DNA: TGTGCCAGCAGCCCAATTAGCGGGAGAGATTACAATGAGCAGTTCTTC.

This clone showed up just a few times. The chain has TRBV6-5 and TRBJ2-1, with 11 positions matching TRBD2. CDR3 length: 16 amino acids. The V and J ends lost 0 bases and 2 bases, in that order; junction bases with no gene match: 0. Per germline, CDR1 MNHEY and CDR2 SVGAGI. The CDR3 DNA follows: TGTGCCAGCAGTTACTCTAGCGGGAGGGCCTACAATGAGCAGTTCTTC. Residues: CASSYSSGRAYNEQFF.

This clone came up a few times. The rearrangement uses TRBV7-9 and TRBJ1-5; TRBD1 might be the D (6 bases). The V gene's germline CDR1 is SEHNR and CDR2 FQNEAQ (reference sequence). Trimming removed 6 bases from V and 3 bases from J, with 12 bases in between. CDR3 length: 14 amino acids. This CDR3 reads CASSKQGINQPQHF. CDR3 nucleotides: TGTGCCAGCAGTAAACAGGGAATCAATCAGCCCCAGCATTTT.

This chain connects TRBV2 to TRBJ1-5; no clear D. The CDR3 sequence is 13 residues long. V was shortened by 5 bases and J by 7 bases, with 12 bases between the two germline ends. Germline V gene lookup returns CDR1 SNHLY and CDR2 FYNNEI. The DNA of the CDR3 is TGTGCCAGCAGTCTCGCCCTCGGGCAGCCCCAGCATTTT. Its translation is CASSLALGQPQHF.

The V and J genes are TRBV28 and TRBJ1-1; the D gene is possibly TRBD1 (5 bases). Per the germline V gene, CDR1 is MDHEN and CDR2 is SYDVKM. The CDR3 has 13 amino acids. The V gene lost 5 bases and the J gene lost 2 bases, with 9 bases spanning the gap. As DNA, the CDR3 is TGTGCCAGCAGTCGGCAGGGAAACACTGAAGCTTTCTTT. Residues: CASSRQGNTEAFF.